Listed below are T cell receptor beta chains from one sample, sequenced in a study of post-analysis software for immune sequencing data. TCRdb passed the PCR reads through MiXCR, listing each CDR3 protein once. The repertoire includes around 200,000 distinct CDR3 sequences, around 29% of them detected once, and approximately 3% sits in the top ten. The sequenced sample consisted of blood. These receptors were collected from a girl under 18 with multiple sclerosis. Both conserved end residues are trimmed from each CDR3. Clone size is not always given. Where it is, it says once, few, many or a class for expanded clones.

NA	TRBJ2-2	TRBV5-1	ASSLALGENTGELF
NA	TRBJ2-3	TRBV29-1	SVGATSTDTQY
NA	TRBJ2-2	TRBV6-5	ASSYSTRTGELF
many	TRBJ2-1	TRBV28	ASSLVASGRHNEQF
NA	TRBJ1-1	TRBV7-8	ASIKGISNTEAF
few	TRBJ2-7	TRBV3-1	ASSGLDRVKRY
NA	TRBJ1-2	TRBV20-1	SAREGLHGYT
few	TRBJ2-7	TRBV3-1	ASSRLRYEQY
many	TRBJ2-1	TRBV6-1	ASSELGGGANEQF
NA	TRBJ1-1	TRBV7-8	ASSPTGESEAF
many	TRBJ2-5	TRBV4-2	ASSPEVEGPETQY
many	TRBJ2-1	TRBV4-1	ASSQPPRLAGARINEQF
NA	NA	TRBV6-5	ASRTGTGWRETQY
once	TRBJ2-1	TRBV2	ASSEGGAGEETQF
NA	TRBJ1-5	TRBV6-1	ASSGWGKSNQPQH
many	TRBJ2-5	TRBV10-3	AISEAGETQY
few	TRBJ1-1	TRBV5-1	ASSTGVPNTEAF
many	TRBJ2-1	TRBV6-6	ASRVGALNEQF
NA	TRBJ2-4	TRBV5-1	ASRSQELAKNIQY
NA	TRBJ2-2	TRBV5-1	ASSLAASGTLANTGELL
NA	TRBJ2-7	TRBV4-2	ASSPGRPGQY
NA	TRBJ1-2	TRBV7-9	ASSLGGVDGYT
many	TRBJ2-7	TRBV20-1	SAAGLATYEQY
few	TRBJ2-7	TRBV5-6	ASSFRDRELYEQY
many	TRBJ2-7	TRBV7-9	ASSRGTSGSPYEQY
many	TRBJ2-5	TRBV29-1	SAGLAGSMPQETQY
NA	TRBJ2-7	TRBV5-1	ASSSTESHGGYEQY
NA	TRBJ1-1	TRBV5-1	ASSLGAGGAGTEAF
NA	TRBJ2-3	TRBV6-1	ASSLDAGGADTQY
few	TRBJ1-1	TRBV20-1	SARDFQGNTEAF
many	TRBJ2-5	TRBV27	ASGILKETQY
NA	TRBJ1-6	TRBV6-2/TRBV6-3	ANSTIAPGQGVAHNSPLH
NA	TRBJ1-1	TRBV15	ATSRDQEMNTEAF
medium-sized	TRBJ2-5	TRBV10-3	AISDPGTGNQETQY
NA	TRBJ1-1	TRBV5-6	ASSSPGGEAF
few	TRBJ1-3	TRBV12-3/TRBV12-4	AISIVSGNTIY
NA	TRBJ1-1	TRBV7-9	ASKRKNTEAF
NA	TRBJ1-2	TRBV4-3	ASSANTAYGYT
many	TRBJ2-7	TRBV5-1	ASSLVGTRTYEQY
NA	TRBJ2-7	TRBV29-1	SVEDDPRGMQY
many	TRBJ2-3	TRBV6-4	ASSPTGYTDTQY
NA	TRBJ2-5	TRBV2	ASSEFFAGHPEQY
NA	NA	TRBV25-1	ASSEWEGGPRETQY
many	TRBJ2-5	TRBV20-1	SARDLGGGAKTQY
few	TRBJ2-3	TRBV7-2	ASSGTSGSSSTDTQY
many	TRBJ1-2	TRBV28	ASSLQQYGYT
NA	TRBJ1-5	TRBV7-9	ASSSTQGNQPQH
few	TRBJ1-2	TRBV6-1	ASRGQGSLYGYT
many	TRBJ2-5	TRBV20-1	SAAPGQGLRKQY
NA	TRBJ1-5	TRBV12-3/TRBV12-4	ASSPNGGNQPQH
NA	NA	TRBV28	ASSLPGSAGRTQY
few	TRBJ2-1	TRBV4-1	AGRPRLLLDYNEQF
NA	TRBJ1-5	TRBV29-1	SAQTGGNQPQH
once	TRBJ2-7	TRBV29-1	SVEGDSYEQY
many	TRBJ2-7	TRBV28	ASSETRVLGEQY
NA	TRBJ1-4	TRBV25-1	ASMQGEKLF
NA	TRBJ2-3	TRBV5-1	ASSLSADTQY